This is a list of T cell receptor beta chains from one sample in a study of T cells in Graves' hyperthyroidism and ophthalmopathy. TCRdb used MiXCR to reprocess the multiplex PCR reads, holding one entry per CDR3 protein. The top ten clones hold less than 3.5% of a sample with hundreds of thousands of distinct CDR3 sequences, about 16% of them seen once. Sequencing used blood. Receptor source: a woman in her thirties or forties with Graves' ophthalmopathy. Both conserved end residues are part of each CDR3. A D gene is named only where the DNA matches it firmly. Where a row states a size, it is once, few, many or the class of an expanded clone; other rows omit it.

TRBD1	TRBV7-3	TRBJ2-3	.	TGTGCCAGCAGCTCCGCCCTAGGACAGGGCACCCTAGATACGCAGTATTTT	CASSSALGQGTLDTQYF
.	TRBV9	TRBJ2-3	few	TGTGCCAGCAGCGTAGGGGGGGCCGGCACAGATACGCAGTATTTT	CASSVGGAGTDTQYF
TRBD2	TRBV30	TRBJ2-1	many	TGTGCCTGGAGTGTAGCGGGGGGGAATGAGCAGTTCTTC	CAWSVAGGNEQFF
.	TRBV5-1	TRBJ2-5	.	TGCGCCAGCAGCTATCAGACGGAAAAAGAGACCCAGTACTTC	CASSYQTEKETQYF
TRBD2	TRBV3-1	TRBJ2-1	many	TGTGCCAGCAGCCAAGCTACTCTAGCGGGAGTCCTGTCCAATGAGCAGTTCTTC	CASSQATLAGVLSNEQFF
TRBD2	TRBV11-2	TRBJ2-7	many	TGTGCCAGCAGCCTCTCCCGAGCGGGAGGGGGGTGGAAGCAGTACTTC	CASSLSRAGGGWKQYF
TRBD1	TRBV5-5	TRBJ2-3	.	TGTGCCAGCAGCCTCTCACCGGGGACAGTTAGCACAGATACGCAGTATTTT	CASSLSPGTVSTDTQYF
TRBD1	TRBV20-1	TRBJ2-3	many	TGCAGTGCTAGGGGACAGGTCCTAACTAGCACAGATACGCAGTATTTT	CSARGQVLTSTDTQYF
.	TRBV3-1	TRBJ2-1	.	TGTGCCAGCAGCCAAGGCCATGAGCAGTTCTTC	CASSQGHEQFF
TRBD2	TRBV4-1	TRBJ2-1	many	TGCGCCAGCAGCCAAGAGCCTAGCGGGAATTATTACAATGAGCAGTTCTTC	CASSQEPSGNYYNEQFF
TRBD1	TRBV3-1	TRBJ2-2	few	TGTGCCAGCAGCCCCCGGGACAGGGGACGTAGCGGGGAGCTGTTTTTT	CASSPRDRGRSGELFF
.	TRBV18	TRBJ2-2	many	TGTGCCAGCTCTAAGACCGGGGAGCTGTTTTTT	CASSKTGELFF
.	TRBV10-1	TRBJ2-7	.	TGCGCCAGCAGTGAGGGGGACGTTCGCTCCTACGAGCAGTACTTC	CASSEGDVRSYEQYF
TRBD2	TRBV12-3/TRBV12-4	TRBJ2-5	few	TGTGCCAGCAGTTTCGGGGGATTAGCGGGAGCGAAGTACTTC	CASSFGGLAGAKYF
TRBD1	TRBV20-1	TRBJ2-5	many	TGCAGTGTCAAGACAGGGGCAAGCCAAGAGACCCAGTACTTC	CSVKTGASQETQYF
.	TRBV6-1	TRBJ2-6	.	TGTGCCAGCAGTGCGACAATCTCTGGGGCCAACGTCCTGACTTTC	CASSATISGANVLTF
TRBD1	TRBV12-5	TRBJ2-2	.	TGTGCTAGTGGTTTATGGACAGGGGACACCGGGGAGCTGTTTTTT	CASGLWTGDTGELFF
.	TRBV11-2	TRBJ1-4	many	TGTGCCAGCAGCTTACTCGGACAGTCAACTAATGAAAAACTGTTTTTT	CASSLLGQSTNEKLFF
TRBD2	TRBV2	TRBJ2-7	many	TGTGCCAGCAGTGAACTAGCGGGAGATTACGAGCAGTACTTC	CASSELAGDYEQYF
TRBD2	TRBV20-1	TRBJ2-1	many	TGCAGTGCTCTCGGTTTAGCGGGAGGAGGATCCTACAATGAGCAGTTCTTC	CSALGLAGGGSYNEQFF
.	TRBV6-5	TRBJ1-6	few	TGTGCCAGCAGTTCTTTGGGACGGCGCAATTCACCCCTCCACTTT	CASSSLGRRNSPLHF
.	TRBV18	TRBJ2-5	many	TGTGCCAGCTCACCGTTTGGGCAGGACCAAGAGACCCAGTACTTC	CASSPFGQDQETQYF
.	TRBV6-2/TRBV6-3	TRBJ2-7	many	TGTGCCAGCAGTTCCGAGGGTACTCGGGCCTACGAGCAGTACTTC	CASSSEGTRAYEQYF
TRBD2	TRBV7-3	TRBJ2-3	.	TGTGCCAGCAGCTGGGGGCTAGCGGGGCTCACAGATACGCAGTATTTT	CASSWGLAGLTDTQYF
.	TRBV10-2	TRBJ1-4	.	TGCGCCAGCAGCTTCAACAGTAATGAAAAACTGTTTTTT	CASSFNSNEKLFF
TRBD2	TRBV5-6	TRBJ2-7	many	TGTGCCAGCAGCTGGCGGACTAGCGGGAGATTCTACGAGCAGTACTTC	CASSWRTSGRFYEQYF
.	TRBV2	TRBJ1-5	many	TGTGCCAGCAGGGGGTTGGACAATAGCAATCAGCCCCAGCATTTT	CASRGLDNSNQPQHF
TRBD2	TRBV7-2	TRBJ2-3	many	TGTGCCAGCAGCAATATTCGACTAGCGACGGGACGTGATACGCAGTATTTT	CASSNIRLATGRDTQYF